Listed below are T cell receptor beta chains from one sample, sequenced in a study of graft-versus-host responses after intestinal transplantation. Antigens of these TCRs are unknown. Produced via immunoSEQ multiplex PCR; TCRdb's table is partial and in-frame only. In the table there are about 120,000 clones, around 96% of which are singletons. The specimen comprised unstimulated CD8+ T cells sorted from spleen or lymph node cells, sampled before intestinal transplant. Receptors were obtained from a human donor who received an intestinal transplant. Both conserved end residues are trimmed from each CDR3. The D gene is left open where the match is weak.

CDR3 | J | V | D
ASSQEASGSSYEQY | TRBJ2-7 | TRBV4-3 | TRBD2
ASSQFDRGQETQY | TRBJ2-5 | TRBV5-1 | TRBD1
ASSVGAQGTYEQY | TRBJ2-7 | TRBV9 | NA
ASSEAQRMYNEQF | TRBJ2-1 | TRBV6-1 | NA
ASSLAGPDYEQY | TRBJ2-7 | TRBV6-5 | NA
ASSLLALAGGPVSNEQF | TRBJ2-1 | TRBV5-4 | TRBD2
ASSSATEAF | TRBJ1-1 | TRBV7-2 | NA
ASSPGLYTGELF | TRBJ2-2 | TRBV5-4 | NA
ASSLTEREWEQF | TRBJ2-1 | TRBV27 | TRBD2
ASSDNEQF | TRBJ2-1 | TRBV10-2 | NA
SVGGGGPDTGELF | TRBJ2-2 | TRBV29-1 | NA
ASSVATGGFNEQF | TRBJ2-1 | TRBV9 | TRBD1
ASSLASISGIFPYEQY | TRBJ2-7 | TRBV5-1 | TRBD2
ASSLAIGMNTGELF | TRBJ2-2 | TRBV7-6 | NA
ASSRGGETQY | TRBJ2-5 | TRBV5-1 | NA
ASSFGLAGDREYEQY | TRBJ2-7 | TRBV7-2 | TRBD2
ASSALTTDTQY | TRBJ2-3 | TRBV9 | NA
ATSPPQSLRNTGELF | TRBJ2-2 | TRBV15 | NA
ASSPSLQRPYEQY | TRBJ2-7 | TRBV11-3 | NA
ASSEGQGGSYEQY | TRBJ2-7 | TRBV6-1 | TRBD1
ASSPGTPQF | TRBJ2-1 | TRBV7-8 | NA
ASSLGTSYEQY | TRBJ2-7 | TRBV6-6 | NA
SAGRGVSYEQY | TRBJ2-7 | TRBV29-1 | TRBD2
ASISSSASGPRNTQY | TRBJ2-3 | TRBV27 | TRBD2
ASSHSGNEQF | TRBJ2-1 | TRBV5-1 | TRBD2
ASSLPSGYNEQF | TRBJ2-1 | TRBV7-9 | NA
ASRDRVALEQY | TRBJ2-7 | TRBV6-1 | TRBD1